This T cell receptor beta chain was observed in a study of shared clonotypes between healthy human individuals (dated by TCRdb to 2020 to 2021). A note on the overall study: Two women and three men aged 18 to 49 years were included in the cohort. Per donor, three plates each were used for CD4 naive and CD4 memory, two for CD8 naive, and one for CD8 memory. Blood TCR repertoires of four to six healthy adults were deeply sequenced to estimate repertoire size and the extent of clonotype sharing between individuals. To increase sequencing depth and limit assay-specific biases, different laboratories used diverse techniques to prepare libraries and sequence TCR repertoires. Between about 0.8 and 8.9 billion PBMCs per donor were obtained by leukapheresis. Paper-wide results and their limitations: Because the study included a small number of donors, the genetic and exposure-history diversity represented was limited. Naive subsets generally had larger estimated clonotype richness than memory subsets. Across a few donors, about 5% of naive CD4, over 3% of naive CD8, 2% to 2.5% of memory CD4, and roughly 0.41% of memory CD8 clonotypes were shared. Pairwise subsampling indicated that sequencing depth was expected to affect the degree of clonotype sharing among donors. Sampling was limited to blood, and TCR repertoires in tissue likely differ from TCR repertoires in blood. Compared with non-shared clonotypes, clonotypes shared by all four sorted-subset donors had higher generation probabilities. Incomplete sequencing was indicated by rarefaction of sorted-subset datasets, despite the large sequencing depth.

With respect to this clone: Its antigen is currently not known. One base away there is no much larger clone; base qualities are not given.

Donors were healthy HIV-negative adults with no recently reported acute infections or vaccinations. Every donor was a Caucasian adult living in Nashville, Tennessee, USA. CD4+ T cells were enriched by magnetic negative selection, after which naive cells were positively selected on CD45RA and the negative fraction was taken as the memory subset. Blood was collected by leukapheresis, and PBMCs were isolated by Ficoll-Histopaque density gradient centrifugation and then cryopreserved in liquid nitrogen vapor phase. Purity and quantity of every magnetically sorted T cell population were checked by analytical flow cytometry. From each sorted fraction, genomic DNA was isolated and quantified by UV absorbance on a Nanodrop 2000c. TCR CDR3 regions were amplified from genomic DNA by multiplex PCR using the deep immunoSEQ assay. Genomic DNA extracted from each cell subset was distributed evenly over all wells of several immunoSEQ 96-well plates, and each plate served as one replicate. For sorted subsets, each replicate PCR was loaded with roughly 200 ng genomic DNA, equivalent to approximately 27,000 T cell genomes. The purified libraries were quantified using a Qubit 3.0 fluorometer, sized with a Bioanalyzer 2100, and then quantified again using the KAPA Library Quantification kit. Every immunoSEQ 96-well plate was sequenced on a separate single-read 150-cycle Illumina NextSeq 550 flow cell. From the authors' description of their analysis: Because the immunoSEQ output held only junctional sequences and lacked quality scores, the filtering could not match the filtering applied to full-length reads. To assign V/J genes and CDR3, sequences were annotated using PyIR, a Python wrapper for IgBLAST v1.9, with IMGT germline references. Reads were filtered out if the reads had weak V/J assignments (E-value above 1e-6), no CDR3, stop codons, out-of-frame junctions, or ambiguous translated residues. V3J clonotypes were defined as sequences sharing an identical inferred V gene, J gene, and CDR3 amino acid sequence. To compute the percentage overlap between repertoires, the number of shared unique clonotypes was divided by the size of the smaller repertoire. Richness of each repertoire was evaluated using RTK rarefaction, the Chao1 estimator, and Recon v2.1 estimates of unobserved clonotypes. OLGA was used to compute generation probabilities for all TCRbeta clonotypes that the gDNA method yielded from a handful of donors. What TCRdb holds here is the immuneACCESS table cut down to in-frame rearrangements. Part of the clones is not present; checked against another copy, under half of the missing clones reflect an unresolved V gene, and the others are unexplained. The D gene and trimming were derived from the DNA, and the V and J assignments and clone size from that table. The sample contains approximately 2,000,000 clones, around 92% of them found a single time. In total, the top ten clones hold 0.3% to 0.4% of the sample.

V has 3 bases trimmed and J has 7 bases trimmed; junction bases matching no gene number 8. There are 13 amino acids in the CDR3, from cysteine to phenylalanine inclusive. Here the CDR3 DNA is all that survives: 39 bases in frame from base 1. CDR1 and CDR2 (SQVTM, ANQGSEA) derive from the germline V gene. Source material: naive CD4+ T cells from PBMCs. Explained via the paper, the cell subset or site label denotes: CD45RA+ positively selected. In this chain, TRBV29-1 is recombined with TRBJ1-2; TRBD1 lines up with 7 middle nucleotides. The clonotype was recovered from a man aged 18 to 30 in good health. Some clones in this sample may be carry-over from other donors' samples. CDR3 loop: CSVDSRQGLGYTF. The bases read TGCAGCGTTGACTCTCGACAGGGTCTTGGCTACACCTTC. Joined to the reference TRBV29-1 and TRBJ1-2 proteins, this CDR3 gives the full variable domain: SAVISQKPSRDICQRGTSLTIQCQVDSQVTMMFWYRQQPGQSLTLIATANQGSEATYESGFVIDKFPISRPNLTFSTLTVSNMSPEDSSIYLCSVDSRQGLGYTFGSGTRLTVV.